This T cell receptor (beta chain) was recovered during a study of vaccination and CD4 T cells after COVID-19. As for the study in general: Spike peptides, overlapping and drawn from SARS-CoV-2, HCoV-NL63, HCoV-OC43 and HCoV-229E, were used to stimulate cells. Whole-study results and caveats: From a median of about 20 to 40, SARS-CoV-2-reactive clonotypes increased, though not significantly.

The sample's treatment: approximately nine-day PBMC culture with coronavirus spike peptide pools or control peptides (ViraFEST assay). Alongside approximately 10 IU/ml IL-2 and 10 ug/ml peptide pools, PBMCs were cultured at about 2.2 million per well. The assay that was used to sequence DNA from cultured CD4+ T cells was the Oncomine TCR Beta short-read assay. MiXCR was run by TCRdb on the PCR reads, yielding one entry per CDR3 protein. The sample lists about 11,000 distinct CDR3 sequences; around 75% were seen once. As for this clonotype: The antigen remains unidentified.

Trimming shortened V by 6 bases and J by 3 bases, and 12 bases separated the two germline ends. Germline lookup yields CDR1 DFQATT and CDR2 SNEGSKA (reference sequence). The CDR3 contains 13 residues. The chain couples TRBV20-1 to TRBJ1-5; no definite D call. The TCR sequence derives from a human donor who had recovered from COVID-19. The sample taken for sequencing was CD4+ T cells from blood, cultured in vitro. CDR3 bases: TGCAGTGCCCTTAACCTCGTCAATCAGCCCCAGCATTTT. Protein product: CSALNLVNQPQHF.